These 10 T cell receptor beta chains originate from one sample sequenced in a study of T cell clonotyping in hematopoietic cell transplantation. Libraries were prepared by immunoSEQ multiplex PCR; TCRdb keeps only in-frame clonotypes and omits some of them. Here the sample spans 16,000 or so clones, more than 60% being singletons. The sample consisted of PBMCs, taken 30 days after allogeneic stem cell transplant. The receptor source for this set is a male patient in his 50s who had an allogeneic stem cell transplant from an unrelated donor, so T cells may come from the graft donor. Some clones in this sample may be carry-over from other donors' samples.

The gene calls are TRBV28 and TRBJ1-1; TRBD1 might be the D (5 bases). Germline CDR1 reads MDHEN; CDR2 reads SYDVKM. Between the trimmed V and J ends, which lost 6 bases and 0 bases, there was a span of 11 bases. The CDR3 totals 14 residues. The CDR3 region is CASRPGFMNTEAFF. As DNA, the CDR3 is TGTGCCAGCAGACCAGGGTTCATGAACACTGAAGCTTTCTTT.

The chain combines TRBV7-3 with TRBJ1-2; D unresolved. The CDR3 runs 13 residues. V lost 1 base, J lost 6 bases, and 9 bases lay in between. The germline CDR1 and CDR2 sequences are SGHTA and FQGTGA. This CDR3 is CASSLSHTNGYTF. In DNA form, the CDR3 reads TGTGCCAGCAGCTTAAGTCATACCAATGGCTACACCTTC.

This chain uses TRBV6-1 with TRBJ1-3; no clear D gene. Per the germline V gene, CDR1 is MNHNS and CDR2 is SASEGT. This CDR3 spans 15 amino acids. V lost 5 bases, J lost 1 base, and 12 bases lay in between. The CDR3 here is CASSTRDYSGNTIYF. As DNA, the CDR3 is TGTGCCAGCAGTACTAGGGATTATTCTGGAAACACCATATATTTT.

The V gene is TRBV6-1, the J gene TRBJ1-3; D is unresolved. The V gene lost 8 bases and the J gene lost 0 bases, with 5 bases spanning the gap. There are 12 residues in the CDR3. Germline CDR1 and CDR2: MNHNS and SASEGT. CDR3 sequence reads: CASHSSGNTIYF. CDR3 bases: TGTGCCAGCCATTCCTCTGGAAACACCATATATTTT.

The rearrangement uses TRBV30 and TRBJ1-2; D gene uncertain. The CDR3 runs to 15 residues. Germline values: CDR1 GTSNPN, CDR2 SVGIG (reference sequence). V gave up 2 bases and J gave up 4 bases, with 17 bases separating them. The CDR3 sequence is CAWSSGSKMGYGYTF. In nucleotides, the CDR3 is TGTGCCTGGAGTTCTGGGAGCAAAATGGGCTATGGCTACACCTTC.

V and J are TRBV5-1 and TRBJ1-5, with 8 bases fitting TRBD1. Germline trimming cut 4 bases from V and 5 bases from J; bases unmatched to any gene: 8. The V gene's germline CDR1 is SGHRS and CDR2 YFSETQ. The CDR3 extends over 15 amino acids. The CDR3 sequence is CASSQKQGEHQPQHF. The CDR3 nucleotides read TGCGCCAGCAGCCAGAAACAGGGGGAACATCAGCCCCAGCATTTT.

The CDR3 DNA follows: TGTGCCAGCACCAATCCCCCGGGGGGCACAGATACGCAGTATTTT. As protein: CASTNPPGGTDTQYF. The V call is TRBV6-6, the J call TRBJ2-3, with TRBD2 as a possible D gene (6 bases). The CDR3 is 15 residues long. The V gene's germline CDR1 is MNHNY and CDR2 SVGAGI (reference sequence). Trimming pared 7 bases from V and 1 base from J, leaving 15 bases between.

The chain combines TRBV28 with TRBJ2-7, with TRBD1 matching over 8 bases. Looked up from germline, CDR1 is MDHEN and CDR2 is SYDVKM. This CDR3 is 14 amino acids long. The trim removed 4 bases at V and 2 bases at J, leaving 4 bases unmatched. CDR3: CASSYPGQAYEQYF. Here the CDR3 DNA reads TGTGCCAGCAGTTACCCGGGACAGGCCTACGAGCAGTACTTC.

By share of the sample, this clone is medium-sized. This sequence joins TRBV29-1 and TRBJ2-7; no clear D gene. CDR1 and CDR2 (germline): SQVTM, ANQGSEA. Trimming removed 1 base from V and 0 bases from J, with 10 bases in between. The length of the CDR3 is 14 residues. CDR3 residues: CSVEAIPGSYEQYF. As DNA, the CDR3 is TGCAGCGTTGAAGCTATCCCGGGCTCCTACGAGCAGTACTTC.

Notes on this clone: A much larger clone sits a single nucleotide away, making a read error possible. The rearrangement links TRBV25-1 to TRBJ1-5, with unresolved D. The CDR3 length is 15 residues. Germline V gives CDR1 MGHDK, CDR2 SYGVNS. V dropped 2 bases and J dropped 12 bases, with 20 bases sitting between them. The CDR3 DNA sequence: TGTGCCAGCAGTGAAGGAAACGGTGTCTCGGAGTTCCAGCATTTT. It is translated as CASSEGNGVSEFQHF.